This T cell receptor beta chain came from a study of cytomegalovirus exposure and HLA in healthy donors. Study outcomes and limitations: In a later analysis, HLA-C alleles had the fewest associated TCRs, DRB1 alleles the most.

About this clone itself: The antigen is not known.

Vbeta (60) and Jbeta (13) primers were used in the PCR. Profiled with immunoSEQ multiplex PCR; TCRdb holds only in-frame clones, not every one. Seen here are around 130,000 clones, around two thirds observed once, and the top ten hold about 1.8%. The source of this sequence is a male donor in good health and CMV-seronegative. The sample was PBMCs.

CDR3 bases: TGTGCCAGCAGCGAGCGGGACCGCGGGACAATTCACAATGAGCAGTTCTTC. It specifies CASSERDRGTIHNEQFF. The rearrangement uses TRBV7-2 and TRBJ2-1; possibly TRBD2 for D (7 bases). Per the germline V gene, CDR1 is SGHTA and CDR2 is FQGNSA. Trimming removed 5 bases from V and 5 bases from J, with 22 bases in between. The CDR3 is 17 residues long.